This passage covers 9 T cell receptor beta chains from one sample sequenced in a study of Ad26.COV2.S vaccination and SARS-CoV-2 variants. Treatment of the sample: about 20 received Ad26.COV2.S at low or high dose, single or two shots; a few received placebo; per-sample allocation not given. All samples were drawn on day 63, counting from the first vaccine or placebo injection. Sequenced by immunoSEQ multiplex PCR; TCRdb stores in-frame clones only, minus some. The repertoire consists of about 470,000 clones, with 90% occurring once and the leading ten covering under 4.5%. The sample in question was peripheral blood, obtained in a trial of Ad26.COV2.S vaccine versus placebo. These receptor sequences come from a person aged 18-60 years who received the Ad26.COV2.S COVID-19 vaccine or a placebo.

The CDR3 here is CASSVSTGGTYEQYF. In DNA form, the CDR3 reads TGTGCCAGCAGCGTATCGACAGGGGGTACCTACGAGCAGTACTTC. The chain is built from TRBV9 and TRBJ2-7; 9 bases map to TRBD1. Germline lookup yields CDR1 SGDLS and CDR2 YYNGEE. J lost 2 bases, V lost 1 base, and 4 bases had no gene match. This CDR3 spans 15 amino acids.

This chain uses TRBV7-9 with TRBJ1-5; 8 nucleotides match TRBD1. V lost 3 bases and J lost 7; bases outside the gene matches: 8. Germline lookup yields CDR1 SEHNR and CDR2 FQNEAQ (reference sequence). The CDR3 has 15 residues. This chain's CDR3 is CASSLAGGVGQPQHF. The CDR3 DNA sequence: TGTGCCAGCAGCTTGGCAGGGGGCGTAGGGCAGCCCCAGCATTTT. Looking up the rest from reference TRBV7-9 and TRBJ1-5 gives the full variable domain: DTGVSQNPRHKITKRGQNVTFRCDPISEHNRLYWYRQTLGQGPEFLTYFQNEAQLEKSRLLSDRFSAERPKGSFSTLEIQRTEQGDSAMYLCASSLAGGVGQPQHFGDGTRLSIL.

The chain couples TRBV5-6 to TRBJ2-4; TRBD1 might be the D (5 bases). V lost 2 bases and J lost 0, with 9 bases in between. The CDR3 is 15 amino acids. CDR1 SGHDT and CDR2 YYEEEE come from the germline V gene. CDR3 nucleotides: TGTGCCAGCAGCTTAGACAGCCTAGCCAAAAACATTCAGTACTTC. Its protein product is CASSLDSLAKNIQYF.

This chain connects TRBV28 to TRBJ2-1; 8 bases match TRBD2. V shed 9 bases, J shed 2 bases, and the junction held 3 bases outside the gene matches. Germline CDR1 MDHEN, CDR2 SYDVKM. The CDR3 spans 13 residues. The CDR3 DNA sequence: TGTGCCAGTTCGGGAGGGGCCTACAATGAGCAGTTCTTC. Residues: CASSGGAYNEQFF.

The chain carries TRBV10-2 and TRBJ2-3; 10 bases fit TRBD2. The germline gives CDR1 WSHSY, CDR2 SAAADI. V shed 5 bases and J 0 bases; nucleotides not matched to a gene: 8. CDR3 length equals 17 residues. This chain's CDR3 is CASSKGQAGGSTDTQYF. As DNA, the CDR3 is TGCGCCAGCAGTAAGGGACAAGCGGGAGGGAGCACAGATACGCAGTATTTT.

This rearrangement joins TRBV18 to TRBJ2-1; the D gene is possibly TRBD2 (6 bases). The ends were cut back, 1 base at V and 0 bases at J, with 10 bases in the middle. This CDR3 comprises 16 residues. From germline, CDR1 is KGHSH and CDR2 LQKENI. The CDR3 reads CASSPLRDPSYNEQFF. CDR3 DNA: TGTGCCAGCTCACCACTGCGGGACCCCTCCTACAATGAGCAGTTCTTC.

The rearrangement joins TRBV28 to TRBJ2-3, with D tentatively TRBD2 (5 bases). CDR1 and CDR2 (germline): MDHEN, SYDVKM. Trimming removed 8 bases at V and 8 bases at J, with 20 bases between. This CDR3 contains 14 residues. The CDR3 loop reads CASRSDYNVGTQYF. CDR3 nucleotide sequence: TGTGCCAGCCGATCCGACTACAACGTAGGTACGCAGTATTTT. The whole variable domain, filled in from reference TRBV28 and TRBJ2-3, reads DVKVTQSSRYLVKRTGEKVFLECVQDMDHENMFWYRQDPGLGLRLIYFSYDVKMKEKGDIPEGYSVSREKKERFSLILESASTNQTSMYLCASRSDYNVGTQYFGPGTRLTVL.

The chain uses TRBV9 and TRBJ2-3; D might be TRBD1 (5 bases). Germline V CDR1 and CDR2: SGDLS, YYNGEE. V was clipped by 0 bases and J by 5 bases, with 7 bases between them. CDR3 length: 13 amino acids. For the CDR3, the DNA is TGTGCCAGCAGCGTAGGAAGGGGAGATACGCAGTATTTT. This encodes CASSVGRGDTQYF.

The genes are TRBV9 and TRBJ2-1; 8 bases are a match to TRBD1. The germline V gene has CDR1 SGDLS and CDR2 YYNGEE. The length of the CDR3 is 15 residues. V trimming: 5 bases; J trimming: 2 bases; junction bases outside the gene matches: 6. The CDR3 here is CASSGQGSPYNEQFF. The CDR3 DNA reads TGTGCCAGCAGTGGACAGGGATCCCCCTACAATGAGCAGTTCTTC.